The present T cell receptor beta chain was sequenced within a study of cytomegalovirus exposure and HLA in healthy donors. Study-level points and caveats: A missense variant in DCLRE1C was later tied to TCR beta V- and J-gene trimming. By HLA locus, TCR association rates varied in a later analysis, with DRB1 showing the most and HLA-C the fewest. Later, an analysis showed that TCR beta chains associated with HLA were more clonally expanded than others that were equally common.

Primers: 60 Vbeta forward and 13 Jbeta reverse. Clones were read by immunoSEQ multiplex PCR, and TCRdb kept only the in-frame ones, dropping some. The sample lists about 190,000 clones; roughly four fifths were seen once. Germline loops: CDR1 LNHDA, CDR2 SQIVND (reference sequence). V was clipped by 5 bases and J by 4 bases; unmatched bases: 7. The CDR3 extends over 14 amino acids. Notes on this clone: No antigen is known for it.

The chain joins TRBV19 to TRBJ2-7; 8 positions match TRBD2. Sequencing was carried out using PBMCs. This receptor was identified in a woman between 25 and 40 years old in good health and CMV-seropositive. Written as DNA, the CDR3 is TGTGCCAGTAGTCCCGCGGGGGGCGGGTACGAGCAGTACTTC. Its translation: CASSPAGGGYEQYF.